Each of the 16 T cell receptor beta chains below was sequenced from the same sample in a study of blood T cell repertoires in COVID-19. The assay was immunoSEQ multiplex PCR, and TCRdb's table has in-frame clones only and misses some. This repertoire shows a few hundred thousand clones, approximately 90% found once; its top ten account for over 1.5%. Input material: peripheral blood. The receptors here all came from a man between 65 and 85 years old with acute or convalescent COVID-19.

The chain uses TRBV7-8 and TRBJ2-1, with 14 bases aligning to TRBD2. From germline, CDR1 is SGHVS and CDR2 FQNEAQ. The V segment lost 1 base and the J segment 15 bases; nucleotides outside the gene matches: 14. The CDR3 sequence is 17 residues long. The CDR3 bases are TGTGCCAGCAGCTTAGGTGCCTCGACTAGCGGGAGGGCCCGATGGTTCTTC. Translating gives CASSLGASTSGRARWFF.

The rearrangement joins TRBV14 to TRBJ1-1, with 7 bases aligning to TRBD1. Germline-derived CDR1 and CDR2 are SGHDN and FVKESK. The CDR3 runs 13 residues. V lost 3 bases, J lost 10 bases, and 8 bases stayed unmatched. CDR3 sequence (DNA): TGTGCCAGCAGCCAGGACAGAGGGACAGTAGCTTTCTTT. Encoded protein: CASSQDRGTVAFF.

For this clone: A junction boundary mismatches the germline segment, possibly from a read error. This chain joins TRBV7-6 and TRBJ2-6, with D possibly TRBD1 on 5 matching bases. The CDR3 contains 16 residues. Germline V gene lookup returns CDR1 SGHVS and CDR2 FNYEAQ. The CDR3: CASSLEGVSGANFLTF. The CDR3 bases are TGTGCCAGCAGCTTAGAAGGGGTCTCTGGGGCCAACTTCCTGACTTTC.

The chain employs TRBV7-2 and TRBJ2-5; 9 bases fit TRBD1. Germline CDR1 SGHTA, CDR2 FQGNSA. The CDR3 runs to 15 residues. J lost 5 bases, V lost 5 bases, and 9 bases had no gene match. The CDR3 sequence is CASSPGTGREETQYF. As DNA, the CDR3 is TGTGCCAGCAGCCCCGGGACAGGGAGGGAGGAGACCCAGTACTTC.

In its sample, this clone was seen once. V gene TRBV28 combines with J gene TRBJ1-1; TRBD1 might be the D (5 bases). Trimming pared 6 bases from V and 5 bases from J, leaving 13 bases between. CDR1 MDHEN and CDR2 SYDVKM come from the germline V gene. CDR3 size: 13 residues. CDR3 coding DNA: TGTGCCAGCAGAGCCGCGGGGGTAACTGAAGCTTTCTTT. Translation: CASRAAGVTEAFF.

This chain connects TRBV25-1 to TRBJ2-2; 7 nucleotides match TRBD2. CDR1 is MGHDK and CDR2 is SYGVNS in the germline V gene. V shed 4 bases, J shed 3 bases, and the junction held 5 bases outside the gene matches. This CDR3 has 15 residues. CDR3 DNA: TGTGCCAGCAGTGTAGCGGGCCCGGACACCGGGGAGCTGTTTTTT. Its translation is CASSVAGPDTGELFF. Using reference TRBV25-1 and TRBJ2-2 for the parts outside the CDR3, the full variable domain is EADIYQTPRYLVIGTGKKITLECSQTMGHDKMYWYQQDPGMELHLIHYSYGVNSTEKGDLSSESTVSRIRTEHFPLTLESARPSHTSQYLCASSVAGPDTGELFFGEGSRLTVL.

This chain links TRBV6-6 with TRBJ2-3; D perhaps matches TRBD2 (6 bases). CDR1 MNHNY and CDR2 SVGAGI come from the germline V gene (reference sequence). The CDR3 has 16 amino acids. V dropped 0 bases and J dropped 6 bases, with 16 bases sitting between them. The CDR3 DNA reads as TGTGCCAGCAGTTACTCGGGGTCGGGAGCTTTGGATACGCAGTATTTT. Encoded protein: CASSYSGSGALDTQYF.

CDR3 in amino acids: CASSRGAPSEQYF. The DNA of the CDR3 is TGTGCCAGCAGCCGCGGCGCTCCCTCGGAGCAGTACTTC. This chain links TRBV3-1 (or the pseudogene TRBV3-2) with TRBJ2-7, with D hard to call. Germline values: CDR1 LGHDT, CDR2 YNNKEL (reference sequence). Trimming stripped 4 bases from V and 7 bases from J, with 14 bases between. This CDR3 contains 13 residues.

The genes are TRBV7-3 and TRBJ2-2; no firm D call. Germline V lookup: CDR1 SGHTA, CDR2 FQGTGA. This CDR3 comprises 13 residues. Trimming stripped 5 bases from V and 4 bases from J, with 8 bases between. The CDR3 protein is CASSQAPTGELFF. CDR3 bases: TGTGCCAGCAGCCAGGCTCCCACCGGGGAGCTGTTTTTT.

The chain uses TRBV5-1 and TRBJ2-1; D is unresolved. This CDR3 spans 16 amino acids. Germline V lookup: CDR1 SGHRS, CDR2 YFSETQ. V was trimmed by 6 bases and J by 2 bases, leaving 18 bases between them. The CDR3 sequence: CASTEWADAAYNEQFF. The CDR3 DNA reads TGCGCCAGCACTGAGTGGGCCGACGCAGCCTACAATGAGCAGTTCTTC.

The CDR3 bases are TGTGCCAGCAGTTACGCCAGGATCTCCTACAATGAGCAGTTCTTC. This codes for CASSYARISYNEQFF. V and J are TRBV6-6 and TRBJ2-1; the D is unclear. V was cut by 2 bases and J by 0 bases, with 8 bases left in between. This CDR3 spans 15 amino acids. Germline V gene lookup returns CDR1 MNHNY and CDR2 SVGAGI (reference sequence).

The V and J genes are TRBV5-1 and TRBJ2-1, with 10 nucleotides matching TRBD2. The CDR3 covers 16 residues. CDR1 is SGHRS and CDR2 is YFSETQ in the germline V gene. V lost 5 bases to trimming and J lost 7 bases; unmatched junction nucleotides: 12. CDR3 sequence reads: CASSRNPSGSMNEQFF. CDR3 in DNA: TGCGCCAGCAGTCGCAACCCTAGCGGGAGCATGAATGAGCAGTTCTTC.

The DNA of the CDR3 is TGTGCCAGCAGCGTAGATGGCGGGAGGGCAGATACGCAGTATTTT. This translates into CASSVDGGRADTQYF. The chain recombines TRBV9 with TRBJ2-3, with 9 positions matching TRBD2. Germline assignment: CDR1 SGDLS and CDR2 YYNGEE. V lost 0 bases and J lost 4; bases outside the gene matches: 3. The CDR3 sequence is 15 residues long.

This chain links TRBV15 with TRBJ2-2; D not certain. Germline values: CDR1 LNHNV, CDR2 YYDKDF (reference sequence). V was trimmed by 3 bases and J by 0 bases, leaving 2 bases between them. This CDR3 is built from 13 residues. Here the CDR3 DNA reads TGTGCCACCAGCAGTACGAACACCGGGGAGCTGTTTTTT. Protein: CATSSTNTGELFF.

This clone was detected only a few times. The V gene is TRBV6-5, the J gene TRBJ1-3, with 7 bases matching TRBD1. This CDR3 contains 15 residues. The V segment lost 6 bases and the J segment 4 bases; nucleotides outside the gene matches: 9. Germline assignment: CDR1 MNHEY and CDR2 SVGAGI. This CDR3 reads CASRYIWGQGNTIYF. CDR3 bases: TGTGCCAGCAGATACATATGGGGACAGGGAAACACCATATATTTT.

This chain uses TRBV4-1 with TRBJ2-1; maybe TRBD1 (5 bases). Germline values: CDR1 MGHRA, CDR2 YSYEKL. CDR3 length equals 16 residues. V lost 0 bases, J lost 3 bases, and 12 bases lay in between. In nucleotides, the CDR3 is TGCGCCAGCAGCCAAGATATCAGGGTCGGCTACAATGAGCAGTTCTTC. This sequence encodes CASSQDIRVGYNEQFF.